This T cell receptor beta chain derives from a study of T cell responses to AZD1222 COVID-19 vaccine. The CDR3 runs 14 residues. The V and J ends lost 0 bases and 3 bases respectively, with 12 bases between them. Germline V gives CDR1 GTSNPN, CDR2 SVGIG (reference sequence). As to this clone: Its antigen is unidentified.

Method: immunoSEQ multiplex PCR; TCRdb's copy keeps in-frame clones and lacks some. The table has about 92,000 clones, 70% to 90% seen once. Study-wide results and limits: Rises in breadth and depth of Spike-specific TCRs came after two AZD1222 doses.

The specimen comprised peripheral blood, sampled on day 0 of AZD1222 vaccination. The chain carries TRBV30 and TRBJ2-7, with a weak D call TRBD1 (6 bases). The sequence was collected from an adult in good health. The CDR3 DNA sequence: TGTGCCTGGAGTGTTTTGACAGGTAGCTACGAGCAGTACTTC. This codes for CAWSVLTGSYEQYF.